This entry lists 32 T cell receptor beta chains sequenced from one sample in a study of early T cells in non-severe SARS-CoV-2 infection. TCRdb passed the 5' RACE reads through MiXCR, listing each CDR3 protein once. Here the sample spans about 97,000 distinct CDR3 sequences, 9.5% to 12% being singletons. Material: whole blood, obtained at baseline. The receptors stem from an adult who was a healthcare worker with PCR-confirmed SARS-CoV-2 infection or an uninfected control (not recorded which).

The table lists this clonotype with a few counts. The gene calls are TRBV2 and TRBJ2-3, with D perhaps matching TRBD2 (5 bases). This CDR3 has 12 residues. The germline gives CDR1 SNHLY, CDR2 FYNNEI. V lost 3 bases and J 6 bases, leaving 7 bases between the germline ends. The DNA for the CDR3 is TGTGCCAGCAGTGACCGGGGTGATACGCAGTATTTT. Translated: CASSDRGDTQYF.

Only a few counts were recorded for this clonotype. The chain recombines TRBV7-9 with TRBJ2-5; D is ambiguous. The CDR3 has 16 amino acids. Germline assignment: CDR1 SEHNR and CDR2 FQNEAQ (reference sequence). V lost 0 bases and J 0 bases, leaving 11 bases between the germline ends. The chain's CDR3 is CASSLAGRSDQETQYF. CDR3 nucleotide sequence: TGTGCCAGCAGCTTAGCAGGGCGGTCGGACCAAGAGACCCAGTACTTC.

This clonotype was counted a few times. This chain uses TRBV12-3 or TRBV12-4 with TRBJ2-5; TRBD1 agrees at 7 bases. The CDR3 runs 14 residues. V shed 2 bases, J shed 10 bases, and the junction held 10 bases outside the gene matches. The CDR3 DNA follows: TGTGCCAGCAGTTTAAGACAGGGTTTACGAATCCAGTACTTC. Encoded protein: CASSLRQGLRIQYF.

V is TRBV20-1 and J is TRBJ1-2; no firm D call. CDR1 and CDR2 (germline): DFQATT, SNEGSKA (reference sequence). V lost 1 base, J lost 4 bases, and 7 bases lay in between. The CDR3 consists of 12 residues. CDR3 sequence: CSARVVAYGYTF. CDR3 nucleotides: TGCAGTGCTAGAGTGGTCGCCTATGGCTACACCTTC.

This clonotype showed up many times. This chain uses TRBV20-1 with TRBJ2-3; 7 nucleotides line up with TRBD2. The CDR3 runs to 12 residues. Germline-derived CDR1 and CDR2 are DFQATT and SNEGSKA (reference sequence). V shed 6 bases and J 4 bases; nucleotides not matched to a gene: 4. The CDR3 DNA reads as TGCAGTGCGGGGGGGGATTCAGATACGCAGTATTTT. Its protein is CSAGGDSDTQYF.

This clonotype was detected many times. V usage is TRBV6-1 and J usage is TRBJ1-5; D unresolved. The ends were cut back, 5 bases at V and 6 bases at J, with 17 bases in the middle. Per the germline V gene, CDR1 is MNHNS and CDR2 is SASEGT. The CDR3 loop spans 15 amino acids. CDR3 protein: CASSPPGRIIQPQHF. CDR3 DNA: TGTGCCAGCAGTCCCCCCGGGAGGATTATTCAGCCCCAGCATTTT.

This clonotype was seen ten or more times. The V gene is TRBV5-6, the J gene TRBJ1-2; D gene uncertain. CDR1 and CDR2 from the germline V gene are SGHDT and YYEEEE. This CDR3 comprises 16 residues. V lost 4 bases and J 3 bases, leaving 19 bases between the germline ends. The CDR3 spells CASSLDTAVPDYGYTF. The CDR3 region has the DNA TGTGCCAGCAGCCTTGACACGGCCGTTCCCGACTATGGCTACACCTTC.

The genes are TRBV20-1 and TRBJ2-1; no clear D gene. V was trimmed by 3 bases and J by 4 bases, leaving 7 bases between them. The CDR3 runs to 12 residues. Germline values: CDR1 DFQATT, CDR2 SNEGSKA (reference sequence). CDR3 sequence: CSASDQYNEQFF. The CDR3 DNA sequence: TGCAGTGCTAGTGACCAGTACAATGAGCAGTTCTTC.

This clonotype showed up many times. The chain uses TRBV20-1 and TRBJ2-7; TRBD1 is a possible D gene (6 bases). CDR1 is DFQATT, CDR2 SNEGSKA, per germline (reference sequence). Trimming removed 2 bases at V and 5 bases at J, with 16 bases between. The CDR3 is made up of 14 amino acids. CDR3 nucleotides: TGCAGTGCTAGAAAGGGGGAGAGCTTCCACGAGCAGTACTTC. Translation: CSARKGESFHEQYF.

In its sample, this clonotype was seen a few times. This chain links TRBV20-1 with TRBJ2-7, with no clear D. The CDR3 contains 12 residues. V was cut by 2 bases and J by 3 bases, with 8 bases left in between. The germline V gene has CDR1 DFQATT and CDR2 SNEGSKA (reference sequence). This chain's CDR3 is CSARTGVYEQYF. In DNA, the CDR3 is TGCAGTGCTAGAACGGGTGTCTACGAGCAGTACTTC.

This clonotype was seen more than once but under ten times. This chain joins TRBV7-9 and TRBJ1-4; unclear D gene. Per the germline V gene, CDR1 is SEHNR and CDR2 is FQNEAQ (reference sequence). The V end was cut by 8 bases, the J end by 7 bases, with 11 bases between. The CDR3 consists of 12 residues. The DNA of the CDR3 is TGTGCCAGCGGCGAAGCGTCTGAAAAACTGTTTTTT. Its translation is CASGEASEKLFF.

This clonotype was counted only a few times. The chain has TRBV3-1 and TRBJ2-4, with D perhaps TRBD1 (5 bases). The CDR3 loop spans 13 amino acids. The germline V and J ends were trimmed by 4 bases and 2 bases, with 6 bases remaining between them. Looked up from germline, CDR1 is LGHDT and CDR2 is YNNKEL (reference sequence). For the CDR3, the DNA is TGTGCCAGCAGCCCAGGGACCAAAAACATTCAGTACTTC. This translates into CASSPGTKNIQYF. Using reference TRBV3-1 and TRBJ2-4 for the parts outside the CDR3, the full variable domain is DTAVSQTPKYLVTQMGNDKSIKCEQNLGHDTMYWYKQDSKKFLKIMFSYNNKELIINETVPNRFSPKSPDKAHLNLHINSLELGDSAVYFCASSPGTKNIQYFGAGTRLSVL.

CDR3 bases: TGTGCCAGCAGTGAACTTAACCCAGCCGTGGCGAATAATTCACCCCTCCACTTT. Amino acids: CASSELNPAVANNSPLHF. The rearrangement uses TRBV6-1 and TRBJ1-6; no clear D. The CDR3 runs to 18 residues. Germline values: CDR1 MNHNS, CDR2 SASEGT. With 2 bases removed from V and 5 bases from J, the gap between germline ends came to 19 bases.

At least ten counts were recorded for this clonotype. This sequence joins TRBV4-1 and TRBJ2-1, with TRBD2 identical over 15 bases. CDR3 length equals 19 residues. After removal of 3 bases from V and 7 bases from J, the junction contained 13 bases not matched to a gene. Germline-derived CDR1 and CDR2 are MGHRA and YSYEKL. DNA of the CDR3: TGCGCCAGCAGCCATCCGGGACTAGCGGGAGGCCCCGATAAGAATGAGCAGTTCTTC. Protein product: CASSHPGLAGGPDKNEQFF.

In this sample, this clonotype turned up a few times. The chain has TRBV18 and TRBJ2-3; 7 bases match TRBD2. The trim removed 1 base at V and 2 bases at J, leaving 6 bases unmatched. The germline V gene encodes CDR1 KGHSH and CDR2 LQKENI. This CDR3 is 16 amino acids long. The CDR3 DNA is TGTGCCAGCTCACCACGCTCCGGGGGGTCCACAGATACGCAGTATTTT. Residues: CASSPRSGGSTDTQYF.

There are a few counts of this clonotype. This chain joins TRBV7-8 and TRBJ2-1; a possible D gene is TRBD2 (6 bases). Germline values: CDR1 SGHVS, CDR2 FQNEAQ. Trimming shortened V by 5 bases and J by 7 bases, and 15 bases separated the two germline ends. This CDR3 has 14 amino acids. DNA of the CDR3: TGTGCCAGCAGCCCGCTGACTAGTTTGAATGAGCAGTTCTTC. Its protein is CASSPLTSLNEQFF.

In this sample, this clonotype turned up many times. CDR3 in amino acids: CASSRQAEQYF. Here the CDR3 DNA reads TGTGCCAGCAGTCGTCAAGCCGAGCAGTACTTC. The genes are TRBV12-3 or TRBV12-4 and TRBJ2-7; D is undetermined. Trimming pared 5 bases from V and 6 bases from J, leaving 8 bases between. The CDR3 totals 11 residues.

CDR3 protein: CASSTPGQGAGRYEQYF. CDR3 nucleotide sequence: TGTGCCAGCAGCACCCCGGGACAGGGGGCCGGCCGCTACGAGCAGTACTTC. The V and J genes are TRBV11-2 and TRBJ2-7; 12 bases map to TRBD1. Unmatched junction bases numbered 11, after V lost 5 bases and J lost 3 bases. The germline V gene encodes CDR1 SGHAT and CDR2 FQNNGV. This CDR3 is 17 amino acids long. The full variable domain, with the rest looked up from reference TRBV11-2 and TRBJ2-7, is EAGVAQSPRYKIIEKRQSVAFWCNPISGHATLYWYQQILGQGPKLLIQFQNNGVVDDSQLPKDRFSAERLKGVDSTLKIQPAKLEDSAVYLCASSTPGQGAGRYEQYFGPGTRLTVT.

The chain combines TRBV4-1 with TRBJ1-4; TRBD1 is a possible D gene (5 bases). The germline V gene has CDR1 MGHRA and CDR2 YSYEKL. This CDR3 spans 15 amino acids. The ends were cut back, 1 base at V and 14 bases at J, with 20 bases in the middle. The CDR3 region has the DNA TGCGCCAGCAGCCAAGCCGTCAGGGAGGTGGTGAATCTGTTTTTT. Its protein is CASSQAVREVVNLFF.

The gene calls are TRBV12-2 and TRBJ1-5; the DNA was not compared with TRBD1, the D call given in the table. TRBV12-2 is classified as a pseudogene. The CDR3 totals 18 residues. The CDR3 loop is CASRNPPLWRQTIQPQHF. The CDR3 region has the DNA TGTGCAAGTCGCAATCCCCCATTGTGGAGACAGACTATCCAGCCCCAGCATTTT.

CDR3 in DNA: TGTGCCAGCAGCGTAGACATCTGGAACACTGAAGCTTTCTTT. Protein sequence: CASSVDIWNTEAFF. The V and J genes are TRBV9 and TRBJ1-1; D remains unclear. V was trimmed by 0 bases and J by 1 base, leaving 7 bases between them. Germline lookup yields CDR1 SGDLS and CDR2 YYNGEE. CDR3 length: 14 residues.

The sample holds a few counts of this clonotype. The chain recombines TRBV20-1 with TRBJ2-1, with 11 bases identical to TRBD2. The CDR3 is 16 residues long. The germline V gene encodes CDR1 DFQATT and CDR2 SNEGSKA (reference sequence). V trimming: 1 base; J trimming: 2 bases; junction bases outside the gene matches: 4. The CDR3 here is CSARVAGGQAYNEQFF. DNA of the CDR3: TGCAGTGCTAGAGTAGCGGGAGGGCAGGCCTACAATGAGCAGTTCTTC.

The gene calls are TRBV11-1 and TRBJ2-1, with 9 bases identical to TRBD2. Per the germline V gene, CDR1 is SGHAT and CDR2 is FQDESV (reference sequence). This CDR3 is 16 amino acids long. J was trimmed by 2 bases and V by 5 bases; bases with no gene match: 7. The CDR3 nucleotides are TGTGCCAGCAGCCGGCGTAGCGGGAGTGCCTACAATGAGCAGTTCTTC. This sequence encodes CASSRRSGSAYNEQFF.

This clonotype showed up many times. The genes are TRBV3-1 and TRBJ2-3; D is possibly TRBD1 or TRBD2 (6 bases each). Germline assignment: CDR1 LGHDT and CDR2 YNNKEL (reference sequence). V lost 3 bases, J lost 8 bases, and 18 bases lay in between. The CDR3 loop spans 15 amino acids. The CDR3: CASSHDGTGARTQYF. The CDR3 nucleotides read TGTGCCAGCAGCCATGACGGGACGGGGGCCCGTACGCAGTATTTT.

This clonotype occurred many times. The chain carries TRBV10-2 and TRBJ1-1; a weak D match, TRBD1 (5 bases). Trimming took off 1 base at V and 0 bases at J, with 9 bases between the two ends. This CDR3 has 15 amino acids. Germline assignment: CDR1 WSHSY and CDR2 SAAADI. The CDR3 protein is CASSEYGALNTEAFF. As DNA, the CDR3 is TGCGCCAGCAGTGAGTATGGGGCACTGAACACTGAAGCTTTCTTT.

This clonotype was counted a few times. V usage is TRBV11-2 and J usage is TRBJ1-1, with D uncertain. The V end lost 0 bases, the J end lost 1 base, and 12 bases lay between the germline ends. CDR3 length equals 16 residues. Germline V gene lookup returns CDR1 SGHAT and CDR2 FQNNGV. CDR3 DNA sequence: TGTGCCAGCAGCTTAGATCTTGGTCAGGAGAACACTGAAGCTTTCTTT. Protein product: CASSLDLGQENTEAFF.

V and J are TRBV29-1 and TRBJ2-1; TRBD2 agrees at 9 bases. V dropped 8 bases and J dropped 2; count of bases not matched to a gene: 7. This CDR3 is built from 14 residues. The germline gives CDR1 SQVTM, CDR2 ANQGSEA. The CDR3 protein is CSTPGLAAYNEQFF. The CDR3 DNA reads as TGCAGCACACCGGGACTAGCAGCCTACAATGAGCAGTTCTTC.

There are a few counts of this clonotype. V gene TRBV7-2 combines with J gene TRBJ2-7; TRBD2 might be the D (5 bases). The CDR3 runs 17 residues. V shed 1 base and J shed 3 bases, with 19 bases lying between them. Germline V gene sequence: CDR1 SGHTA, CDR2 FQGNSA. Written as DNA, the CDR3 is TGTGCCAGCAGCTTAGATTGGACTCATACTGCCTTCTACGAGCAGTACTTC. Its translation is CASSLDWTHTAFYEQYF.

This chain joins TRBV4-1 and TRBJ2-1; the match to TRBD2 covers 9 bases. CDR3 length: 15 amino acids. Germline V CDR1 and CDR2: MGHRA, YSYEKL. Trimming cost V 4 bases and J 8 bases; bases outside gene matches: 9. The CDR3 loop is CASSLGLAISDEQFF. CDR3 DNA sequence: TGCGCCAGCAGCCTGGGACTAGCTATTAGCGATGAGCAGTTCTTC.

This chain links TRBV27 with TRBJ2-1; D not resolved. This CDR3 contains 13 residues. Trimming removed 0 bases at V and 9 bases at J, with 9 bases between. Germline loops: CDR1 MNHEY, CDR2 SMNVEV (reference sequence). Here the CDR3 reads CASSLSPNGEQFF. The CDR3 nucleotides are TGTGCCAGCAGTTTATCGCCGAACGGTGAGCAGTTCTTC.

This clonotype was seen at least ten times. The CDR3 sequence is CASSLISSDTQYF. CDR3 bases: TGTGCCAGCAGCTTGATAAGTTCGGATACGCAGTATTTT. The rearrangement uses TRBV5-4 and TRBJ2-3; D remains unclear. V lost 1 base to trimming and J lost 6 bases, with 9 bases between them. Germline lookup yields CDR1 SGHNT and CDR2 YYREEE (reference sequence). The CDR3 loop spans 13 amino acids.

This clonotype was seen repeatedly, ten times or more. This chain uses TRBV3-1 with TRBJ2-2, with D possibly being TRBD1 (5 bases). The CDR3 runs 16 residues. With 0 bases removed from V and 4 bases from J, the gap between germline ends came to 12 bases. Germline lookup yields CDR1 LGHDT and CDR2 YNNKEL (reference sequence). The CDR3: CASSQELGRGTGELFF. The CDR3 DNA reads TGTGCCAGCAGCCAAGAACTGGGTAGGGGCACCGGGGAGCTGTTTTTT.